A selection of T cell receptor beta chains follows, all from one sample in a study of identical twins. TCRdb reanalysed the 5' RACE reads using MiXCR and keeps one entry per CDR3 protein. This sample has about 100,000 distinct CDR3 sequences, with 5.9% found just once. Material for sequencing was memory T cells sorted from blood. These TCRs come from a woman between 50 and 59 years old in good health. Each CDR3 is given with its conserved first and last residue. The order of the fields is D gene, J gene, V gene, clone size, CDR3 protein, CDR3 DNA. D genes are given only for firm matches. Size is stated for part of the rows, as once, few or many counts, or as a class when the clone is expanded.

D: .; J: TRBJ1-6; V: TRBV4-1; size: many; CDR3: CASSQAVGAGSPLHF; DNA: TGCGCCAGCAGCCAAGCAGTAGGGGCAGGATCACCCCTCCACTTT
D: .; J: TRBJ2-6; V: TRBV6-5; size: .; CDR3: CASSYRARGAGANVLTF; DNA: TGTGCCAGCAGCTACAGGGCCCGAGGAGCTGGGGCCAACGTCCTGACTTTC
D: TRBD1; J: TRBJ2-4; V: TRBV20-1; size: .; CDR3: CSASDRGRRAKNIQYF; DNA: TGCAGTGCTAGCGACAGGGGGCGAAGGGCCAAAAACATTCAGTACTTC
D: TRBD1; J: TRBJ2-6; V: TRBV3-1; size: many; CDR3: CASSPGTGGFGANVLTF; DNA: TGTGCCAGCAGCCCCGGGACAGGGGGATTTGGGGCCAACGTCCTGACTTTC
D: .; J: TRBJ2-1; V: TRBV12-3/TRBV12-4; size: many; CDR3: CASGRFLDNEQFF; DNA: TGTGCCAGCGGGAGATTTCTGGACAATGAGCAGTTCTTC
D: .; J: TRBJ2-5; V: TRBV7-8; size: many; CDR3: CASGDKTQYF; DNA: TGTGCCAGCGGGGATAAGACCCAGTACTTC
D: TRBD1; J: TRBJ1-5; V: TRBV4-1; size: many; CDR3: CASRRQGAGQPQHF; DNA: TGCGCCAGCAGGCGACAGGGAGCAGGACAGCCCCAGCATTTT
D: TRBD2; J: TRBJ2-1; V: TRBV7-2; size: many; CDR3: CASSPGLAGNNEQFF; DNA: TGTGCCAGCAGCCCCGGACTAGCGGGGAACAATGAGCAGTTCTTC
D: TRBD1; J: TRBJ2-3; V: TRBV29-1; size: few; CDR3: CSVQDRGVSTDTQYF; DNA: TGCAGCGTCCAGGACAGGGGAGTCAGCACAGATACGCAGTATTTT
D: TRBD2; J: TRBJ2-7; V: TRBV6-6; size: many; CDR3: CASRNGLAGASYEQYF; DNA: TGTGCCAGCAGAAACGGGCTAGCGGGAGCGTCCTACGAGCAGTACTTC
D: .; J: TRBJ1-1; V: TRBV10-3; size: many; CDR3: CAISRQGYTEAFF; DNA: TGTGCCATCAGCCGGCAGGGTTACACTGAAGCTTTCTTT
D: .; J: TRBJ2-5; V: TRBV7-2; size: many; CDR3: CASSLAVRETQYF; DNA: TGTGCCAGCAGCTTAGCGGTACGGGAGACCCAGTACTTC
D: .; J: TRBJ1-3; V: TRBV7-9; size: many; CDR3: CASSLVGDTIYF; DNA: TGTGCCAGCAGCTTAGTCGGGGACACCATATATTTT
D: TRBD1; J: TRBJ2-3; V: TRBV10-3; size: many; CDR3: CAISGETGRADTQYF; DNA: TGTGCCATCAGTGGAGAGACAGGGCGGGCAGATACGCAGTATTTT
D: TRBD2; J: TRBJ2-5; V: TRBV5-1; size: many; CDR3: CASSLMTSGSGETQYF; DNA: TGCGCCAGCAGCTTAATGACTAGCGGGAGTGGAGAGACCCAGTACTTC
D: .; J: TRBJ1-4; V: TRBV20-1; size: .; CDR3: CSASREPNEKLFF; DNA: TGCAGTGCTAGCAGGGAGCCAAATGAAAAACTGTTTTTT
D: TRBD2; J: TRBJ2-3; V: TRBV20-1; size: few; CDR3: CSARSKMTSGRNTQYF; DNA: TGCAGTGCTAGATCTAAAATGACTAGCGGGAGGAATACGCAGTATTTT
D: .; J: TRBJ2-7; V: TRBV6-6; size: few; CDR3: CASSYGDSYEQYF; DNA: TGTGCCAGCAGTTACGGGGACTCCTACGAGCAGTACTTC